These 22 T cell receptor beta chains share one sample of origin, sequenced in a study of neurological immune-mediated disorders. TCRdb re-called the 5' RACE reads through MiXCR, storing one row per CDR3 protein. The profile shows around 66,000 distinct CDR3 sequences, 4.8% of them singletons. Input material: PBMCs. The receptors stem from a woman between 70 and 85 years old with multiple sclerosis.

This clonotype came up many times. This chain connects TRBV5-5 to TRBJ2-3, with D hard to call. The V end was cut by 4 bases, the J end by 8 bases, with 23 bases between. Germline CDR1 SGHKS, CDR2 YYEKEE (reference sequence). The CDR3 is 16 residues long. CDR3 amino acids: CASSLVRGEGPGTQYF. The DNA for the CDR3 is TGTGCCAGCAGCCTGGTGCGCGGAGAAGGGCCAGGTACGCAGTATTTT. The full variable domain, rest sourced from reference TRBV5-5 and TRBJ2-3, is DAGVTQSPTHLIKTRGQQVTLRCSPISGHKSVSWYQQVLGQGPQFIFQYYEKEERGRGNFPDRFSARQFPNYSSELNVNALLLGDSALYLCASSLVRGEGPGTQYFGPGTRLTVL.

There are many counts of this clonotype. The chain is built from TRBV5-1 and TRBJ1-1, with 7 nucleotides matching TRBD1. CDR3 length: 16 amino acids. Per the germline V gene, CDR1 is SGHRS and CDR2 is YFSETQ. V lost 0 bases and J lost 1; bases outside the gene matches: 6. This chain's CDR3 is CASSLVGGDGNTEAFF. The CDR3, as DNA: TGCGCCAGCAGCTTGGTAGGGGGCGATGGGAACACTGAAGCTTTCTTT.

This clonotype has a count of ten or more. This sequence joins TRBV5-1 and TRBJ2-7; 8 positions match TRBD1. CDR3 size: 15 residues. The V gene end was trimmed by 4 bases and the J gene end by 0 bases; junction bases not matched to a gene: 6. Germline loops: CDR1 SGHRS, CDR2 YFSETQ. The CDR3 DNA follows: TGCGCCAGCAGCACGGGACAGGAGGTCTCCTACGAGCAGTACTTC. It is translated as CASSTGQEVSYEQYF. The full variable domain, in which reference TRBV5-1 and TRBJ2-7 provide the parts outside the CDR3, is KAGVTQTPRYLIKTRGQQVTLSCSPISGHRSVSWYQQTPGQGLQFLFEYFSETQRNKGNFPGRFSGRQFSNSRSEMNVSTLELGDSALYLCASSTGQEVSYEQYFGPGTRLTVT.

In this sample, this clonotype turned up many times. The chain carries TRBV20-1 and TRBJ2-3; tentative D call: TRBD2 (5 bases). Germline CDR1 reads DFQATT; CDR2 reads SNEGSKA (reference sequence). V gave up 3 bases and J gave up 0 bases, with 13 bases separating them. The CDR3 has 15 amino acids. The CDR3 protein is CSARGLGGSTDTQYF. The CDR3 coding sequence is TGCAGTGCTAGGGGCCTTGGCGGGAGCACAGATACGCAGTATTTT.

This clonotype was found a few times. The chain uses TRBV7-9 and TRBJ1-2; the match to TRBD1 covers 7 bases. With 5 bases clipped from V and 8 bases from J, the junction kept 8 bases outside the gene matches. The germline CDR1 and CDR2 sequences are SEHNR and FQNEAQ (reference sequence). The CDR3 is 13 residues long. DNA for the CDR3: TGTGCCAGCAGCCCCGCGAGGGGGCACGGCTACACCTTC. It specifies CASSPARGHGYTF.

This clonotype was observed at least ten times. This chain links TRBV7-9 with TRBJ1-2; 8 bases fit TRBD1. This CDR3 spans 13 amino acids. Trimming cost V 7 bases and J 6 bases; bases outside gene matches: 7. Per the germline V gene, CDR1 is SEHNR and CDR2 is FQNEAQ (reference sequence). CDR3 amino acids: CASTVDRVNGYTF. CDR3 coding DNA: TGTGCCAGCACCGTGGACAGGGTTAATGGCTACACCTTC.

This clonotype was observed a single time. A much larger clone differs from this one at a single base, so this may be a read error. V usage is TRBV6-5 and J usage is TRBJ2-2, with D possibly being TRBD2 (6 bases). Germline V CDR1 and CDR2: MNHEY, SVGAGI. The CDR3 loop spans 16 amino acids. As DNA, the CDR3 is TGTGCCAGCAGTTACCGGGCTAGCGTATCGACCGGGGGGCTGTTTTTT. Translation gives CASSYRASVSTGGLFF.

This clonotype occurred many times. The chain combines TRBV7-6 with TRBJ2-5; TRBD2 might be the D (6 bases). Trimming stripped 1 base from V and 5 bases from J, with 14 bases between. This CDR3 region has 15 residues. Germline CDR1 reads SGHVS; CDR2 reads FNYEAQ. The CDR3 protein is CASSLVSGVAETQYF. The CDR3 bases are TGTGCCAGCAGCTTAGTATCGGGGGTTGCGGAGACCCAGTACTTC.

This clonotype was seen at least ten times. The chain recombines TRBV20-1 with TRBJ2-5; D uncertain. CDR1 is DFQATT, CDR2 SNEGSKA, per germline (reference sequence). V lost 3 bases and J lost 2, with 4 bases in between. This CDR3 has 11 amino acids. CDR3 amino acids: CSARKQETQYF. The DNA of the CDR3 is TGCAGTGCTAGGAAACAAGAGACCCAGTACTTC.

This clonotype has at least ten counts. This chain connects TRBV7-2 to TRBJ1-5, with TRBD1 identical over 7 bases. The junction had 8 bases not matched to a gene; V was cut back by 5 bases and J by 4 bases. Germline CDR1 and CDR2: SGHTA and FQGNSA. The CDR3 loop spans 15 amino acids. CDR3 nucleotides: TGTGCCAGCAGCCTACAGGGGCCGGTGAATCAGCCCCAGCATTTT. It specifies CASSLQGPVNQPQHF.

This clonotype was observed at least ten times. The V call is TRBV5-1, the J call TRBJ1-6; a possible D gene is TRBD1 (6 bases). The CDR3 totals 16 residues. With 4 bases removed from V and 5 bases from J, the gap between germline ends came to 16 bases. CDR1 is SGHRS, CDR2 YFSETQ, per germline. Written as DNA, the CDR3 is TGCGCCAGCAGCCCCTCCGCCAGGGGAGATAATTCACCCCTCCACTTT. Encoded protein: CASSPSARGDNSPLHF.

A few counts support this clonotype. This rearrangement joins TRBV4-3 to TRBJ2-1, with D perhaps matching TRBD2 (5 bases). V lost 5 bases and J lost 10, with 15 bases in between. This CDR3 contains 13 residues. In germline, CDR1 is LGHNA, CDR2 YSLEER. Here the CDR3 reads CASSNGGLGEQFF. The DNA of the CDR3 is TGCGCCAGCAGCAATGGAGGATTAGGAGAGCAGTTCTTC.

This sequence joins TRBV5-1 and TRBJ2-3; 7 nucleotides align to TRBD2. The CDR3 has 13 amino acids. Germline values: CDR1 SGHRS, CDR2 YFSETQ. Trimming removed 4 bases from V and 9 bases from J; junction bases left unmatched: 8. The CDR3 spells CASSGGLDRTQYF. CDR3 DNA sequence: TGCGCCAGCAGCGGAGGACTAGATCGAACGCAGTATTTT.

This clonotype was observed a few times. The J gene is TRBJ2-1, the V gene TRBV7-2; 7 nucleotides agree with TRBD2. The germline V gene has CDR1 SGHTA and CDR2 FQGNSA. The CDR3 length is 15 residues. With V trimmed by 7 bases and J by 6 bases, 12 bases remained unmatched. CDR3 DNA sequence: TGTGCCAGCATCCCGGTCGGCGGGAGTCGCAATGAGCAGTTCTTC. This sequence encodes CASIPVGGSRNEQFF.

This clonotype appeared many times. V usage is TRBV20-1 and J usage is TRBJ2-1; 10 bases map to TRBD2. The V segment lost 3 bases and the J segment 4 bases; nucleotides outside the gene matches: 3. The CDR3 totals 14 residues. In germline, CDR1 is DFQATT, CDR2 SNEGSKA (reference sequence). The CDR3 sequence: CSASPSGSYNEQFF. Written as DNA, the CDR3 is TGCAGTGCTAGCCCTAGCGGGAGTTACAATGAGCAGTTCTTC.

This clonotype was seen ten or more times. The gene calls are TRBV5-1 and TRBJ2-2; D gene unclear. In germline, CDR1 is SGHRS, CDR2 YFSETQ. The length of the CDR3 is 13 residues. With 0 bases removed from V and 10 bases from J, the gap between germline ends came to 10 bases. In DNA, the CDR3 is TGCGCCAGCAGCTTGGAAGTCTCCTCGGAGCTGTTTTTT. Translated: CASSLEVSSELFF.

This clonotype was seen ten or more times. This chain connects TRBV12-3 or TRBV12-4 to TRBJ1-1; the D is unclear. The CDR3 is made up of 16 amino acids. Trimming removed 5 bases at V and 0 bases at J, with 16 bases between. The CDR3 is CASSPPRALVNTEAFF. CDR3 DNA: TGTGCCAGCAGTCCCCCCCGGGCGCTCGTGAACACTGAAGCTTTCTTT.

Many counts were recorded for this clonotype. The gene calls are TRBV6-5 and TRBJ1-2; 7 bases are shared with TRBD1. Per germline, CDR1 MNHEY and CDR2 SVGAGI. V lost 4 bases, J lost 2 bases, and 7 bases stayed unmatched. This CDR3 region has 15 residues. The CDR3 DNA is TGTGCCAGCAGTTCTAGGACAGGATCAAACTATGGCTACACCTTC. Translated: CASSSRTGSNYGYTF.

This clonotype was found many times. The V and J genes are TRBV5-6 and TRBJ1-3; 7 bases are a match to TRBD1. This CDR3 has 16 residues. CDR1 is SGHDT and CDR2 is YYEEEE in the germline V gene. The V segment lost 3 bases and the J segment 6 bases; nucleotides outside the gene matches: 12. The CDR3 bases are TGTGCCAGCAGCTGGAGGACAGGCGGAATTGAAAACACCATATATTTT. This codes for CASSWRTGGIENTIYF.

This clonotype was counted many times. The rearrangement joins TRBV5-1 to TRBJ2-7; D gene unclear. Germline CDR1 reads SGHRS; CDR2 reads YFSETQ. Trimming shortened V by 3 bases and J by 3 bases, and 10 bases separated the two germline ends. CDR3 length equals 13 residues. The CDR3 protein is CASSYPSSYEQYF. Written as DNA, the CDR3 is TGCGCCAGCAGCTACCCCTCAAGCTACGAGCAGTACTTC.

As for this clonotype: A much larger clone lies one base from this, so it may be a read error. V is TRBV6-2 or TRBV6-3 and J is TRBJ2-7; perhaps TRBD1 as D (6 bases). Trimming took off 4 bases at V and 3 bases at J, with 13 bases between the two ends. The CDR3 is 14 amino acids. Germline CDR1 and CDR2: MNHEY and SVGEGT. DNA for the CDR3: TGTGCCAGCAGTTTGGGACACAGAAACTACGAGCAGTACTTC. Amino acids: CASSLGHRNYEQYF.

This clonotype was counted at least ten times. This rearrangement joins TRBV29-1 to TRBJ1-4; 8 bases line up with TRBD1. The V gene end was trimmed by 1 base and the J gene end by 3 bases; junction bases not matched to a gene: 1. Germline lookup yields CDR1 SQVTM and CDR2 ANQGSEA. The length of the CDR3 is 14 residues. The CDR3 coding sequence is TGCAGCGTTGAAGGGACAGGGTCTAATGAAAAACTGTTTTTT. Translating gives CSVEGTGSNEKLFF. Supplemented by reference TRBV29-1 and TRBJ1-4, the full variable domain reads SAVISQKPSRDICQRGTSLTIQCQVDSQVTMMFWYRQQPGQSLTLIATANQGSEATYESGFVIDKFPISRPNLTFSTLTVSNMSPEDSSIYLCSVEGTGSNEKLFFGSGTQLSVL.